This T cell receptor beta chain was retrieved from a study of T cells after posttransplantation cyclophosphamide. Study-wide points: Tissue-infiltrating T cells from skin or gut overlapped little with blood T cells. TRB clonality was highly associated with recipient CMV seropositivity and reactivation. Donor CD8+ memory clones often dominated recipient blood repertoires at later times.

From germline, CDR1 is MNHEY and CDR2 SVGAGI. Between the trimmed V and J ends, which lost 5 bases and 0 bases, there was a span of 11 bases. CDR3 length: 14 amino acids. Peripheral blood was collected from the related graft donor on the marrow donation day. This clone appeared a single time. Its antigen remains unidentified. TCRdb keeps only in-frame clones here, not all; method: immunoSEQ multiplex PCR. Altogether some 66,000 clones are present, about 93% being singletons, with the ten largest covering approximately 2.7%. This TCR was recovered from a woman aged 25 to 39 in good health and a related stem cell transplant donor. The sample was PBMCs. The V gene is TRBV6-5, the J gene TRBJ2-7; D possibly uses TRBD1 or TRBD2 (5 bases each). The CDR3 region is CASSADTSSYEQYF. The CDR3 DNA reads as TGTGCCAGCAGTGCGGACACTAGCTCCTACGAGCAGTACTTC.